This TCR beta chain comes out of a study of blood T cell repertoires in COVID-19. Turning to the study itself: Specimens from acute and convalescent COVID-19 originated in the United States, Italy and Spain. PBMCs, B-cell-depleted T cells, or T cells were the source of the cDNA or gDNA that made up the material.

Authors' processing steps: Cell counts per sample came from amplifying reference gene primers. Sequencing used immunoSEQ multiplex PCR; TCRdb keeps in-frame clones, though not all of them. The V and J calls and clone size are taken from that table; D and trimming were inferred from the DNA. The table shows 75,000 to 100,000 clones, with 87% occurring only once. The sequence derives from a man aged 55-75 years with acute or convalescent COVID-19. Sequencing input: peripheral blood.

The CDR3 DNA is TGTGCCAGCAGCCAGACTAGCGGAAGCACAGATACGCAGTATTTT. The encoded protein is CASSQTSGSTDTQYF. V and J are TRBV7-9 and TRBJ2-3; TRBD2 matches at 9 bases. V trimming: 5 bases; J trimming: 0 bases; junction bases outside the gene matches: 3. Germline-derived CDR1 and CDR2 are SEHNR and FQNEAQ (reference sequence). The length of the CDR3 is 15 residues.